These 3 T cell receptor beta chains originate from one sample sequenced in a study of Graves' ophthalmopathy and Graves' hyperthyroidism. As the template, RNA transcripts were used to amplify TCR beta CDR3 regions. Second-round multiplex PCR came after a first-round RT-PCR that employed HTBI primers. TCRdb re-called the multiplex PCR reads with MiXCR, one entry per CDR3 protein. The table includes hundreds of thousands of distinct CDR3 sequences, around an eighth detected once. The sequenced material came from blood. The receptors stem from a woman aged 30 to 39 with Graves' ophthalmopathy.

This clonotype has at least ten counts. The J gene is TRBJ1-1, the V gene TRBV6-1; D call uncertain. The ends were cut back, 6 bases at V and 0 bases at J, with 5 bases in the middle. The CDR3 consists of 12 residues. The V gene's germline CDR1 is MNHNS and CDR2 SASEGT. CDR3 nucleotide sequence: TGTGCCAGCAGGGTTATGAACACTGAAGCTTTCTTT. Translated: CASRVMNTEAFF.

This clonotype was seen ten or more times. The gene calls are TRBV6-2 or TRBV6-3 and TRBJ2-7; TRBD1 matches 8 bases. The trim removed 2 bases at V and 5 bases at J, leaving 5 bases unmatched. The CDR3 spans 14 residues. CDR1 and CDR2 (germline): MNHEY, SVGEGT. This CDR3 is CASSYLTGAHEQYF. The DNA for the CDR3 is TGTGCCAGCAGTTACCTGACAGGGGCCCACGAGCAGTACTTC.

This clonotype was recorded at least ten times. The chain employs TRBV12-3 or TRBV12-4 and TRBJ2-7; D uncertain. With 6 bases removed from V and 0 bases from J, the gap between germline ends came to 9 bases. The CDR3 covers 13 residues. CDR3 coding DNA: TGTGCCAGCAGGGAAGCGAGCTCCTACGAGCAGTACTTC. Its translation: CASREASSYEQYF.